This T cell receptor beta chain was obtained from a study of persistence of HIV-infected CD4 T cells. Study at large: A median of about 8 years of suppressive ART preceded sampling.

Study outcomes and limitations: Antigen-responding cells were enriched for degenerate expanded CDR3beta sequences.

The CDR3 totals 14 residues. CDR1 and CDR2 from the germline V gene are KGHSH and LQKENI. Trimming removed 1 base at V and 6 bases at J, with 9 bases between. Sequencing used immunoSEQ version 4 in survey mode. Each sample used up to about 1 ug genomic DNA diluted to 8.5 to 10 ng/uL. Here immunoSEQ multiplex PCR was the method, and the copy in TCRdb shows in-frame clones only, minus some. The sample has approximately 20,000 clones, 70% to 80% seen once. By share, this clone ranks as medium-sized (0.01 to 0.1%). Its antigen is unidentified. Cells were stimulated with CMV-infected fibroblast lysates at approximately 10 ug/mL. Sorting selected CD4+ T cells upregulating both CD40 ligand and CD69. Suppressive ART was started during chronic HIV-1 infection in these adults.

The sequence came from an adult man with HIV who was CMV-seropositive. V and J are TRBV18 and TRBJ2-2; TRBD1 or TRBD2 may be the D gene (5 bases each). Sequences were derived from CD4+ T cells sorted from PBMCs after roughly 18-hour stimulation, sampled from a patient who received antiretroviral therapy. The CDR3 region has the DNA TGTGCCAGCTCACCACGTAGGGACCCCGGGGAGCTGTTTTTT. Residues: CASSPRRDPGELFF.